The 5 T cell receptor beta chains presented below share a single source sample, sequenced in a study of CD8+CD57+ T cells in acquired aplastic anemia. According to the study, genomic DNA was the template for TCR beta VDJ and CDR3 profiling. Via MiXCR, TCRdb re-called the reads, giving one row per CDR3 protein. This sample has some 240,000 distinct CDR3 sequences, with almost 35% found just once. Sequencing was done on a sample of sorted CD4+, CD8+, or CD8+CD57+ T cells (not recorded which) from PBMCs. The receptor source for this set is a human donor in good health, serving as a control.

This clonotype was picked up many times. The chain joins TRBV5-8 to TRBJ1-6, with D possibly TRBD1 on 5 matching bases. This CDR3 has 15 residues. Germline V gives CDR1 SGHTS, CDR2 YDEGEE. Trimming left V 1 base short and J 6 bases short, with 11 bases between. The CDR3 DNA sequence: TGTGCCAGCAGCTTGTGGCCAGGGAGTAATTCACCCCTCCACTTT. Its protein is CASSLWPGSNSPLHF.

This clonotype was seen a handful of times. The V gene is TRBV13, the J gene TRBJ2-1, with 8 bases lining up with TRBD2. Looked up from germline, CDR1 is PRHDT and CDR2 is FYEKMQ (reference sequence). This CDR3 region has 16 residues. The trim removed 5 bases at V and 0 bases at J, leaving 6 bases unmatched. The CDR3 is CASSLTSGISYNEQFF. The CDR3 nucleotides are TGTGCCAGCAGCCTTACTAGCGGTATCTCCTACAATGAGCAGTTCTTC.

This clonotype has a handful of counts. Possible read error: a much larger clone is one base away. CDR3 residues: CSRAPGYGYTF. DNA of the CDR3: TGCAGTCGCGCACCAGGGTATGGCTACACCTTC. The chain joins TRBV20-1 to TRBJ1-2; maybe TRBD1 (5 bases). In germline, CDR1 is DFQATT, CDR2 SNEGSKA (reference sequence). The CDR3 runs to 11 residues. Trimming took off 8 bases at V and 5 bases at J, with 12 bases between the two ends.

On this clonotype itself: This may be a read error: a much more frequent sequence differs by one nucleotide. Given the absence of the conserved phenylalanine or tryptophan at the CDR3 end, a read error is likely. The DNA of the CDR3 is TGTGCCAGCAGTCGGCAGAGGAACACTGAAGCTTTCCTT. Translation: CASSRQRNTEAFL. The V call is TRBV12-3 or TRBV12-4, the J call TRBJ1-1; no clear D. The CDR3 length is 13 residues. Trimming stripped 5 bases from V and 1 base from J, with 8 bases between.

Points on this clonotype: Germline and junction disagree at one end, which may indicate a read error. The chain carries TRBV11-2 and TRBJ1-1, with D unclear. This CDR3 has 16 residues. The germline V gene has CDR1 SGHAT and CDR2 FQNNGV. CDR3 loop: CASSPRTPAAAAEAFF. Written as DNA, the CDR3 is TGTGCCAGCAGCCCAAGGACCCCAGCTGCTGCCGCTGAAGCCTTCTTT.